These 2 T cell receptor beta chains share one sample of origin, sequenced in a study of T cell changes during pregnancy in multiple sclerosis. The repertoire was sequenced with immunoSEQ multiplex PCR; TCRdb's copy has only in-frame clones and lacks some. The data show 70,000 to 95,000 clones, about 92% seen once. This material consisted of peripheral blood, taken after pregnancy. The receptors come from a female donor in good health, enrolled as a control in a pregnancy study.

The chain is built from TRBV14 and TRBJ2-7; D may be TRBD1 (6 bases). V was trimmed by 3 bases and J by 4 bases, leaving 22 bases between them. Germline V lookup: CDR1 SGHDN, CDR2 FVKESK. The CDR3 has 17 amino acids. The CDR3 sequence: CASSQQPGHVTLYEQYF. The CDR3 region has the DNA TGTGCCAGCAGCCAGCAACCGGGACACGTTACCTTGTACGAGCAGTACTTC.

The chain links TRBV18 to TRBJ1-1; D not certain. CDR1 and CDR2 (germline): KGHSH, LQKENI. The ends were cut back, 7 bases at V and 1 base at J, with 7 bases in the middle. This CDR3 region has 12 residues. As DNA, the CDR3 is TGTGCCAGCTTAACTCGGAACACTGAAGCTTTCTTT. Amino acid sequence: CASLTRNTEAFF.